The subject of this entry is one T cell receptor (beta chain). CDR3 size: 13 residues. V gave up 4 bases and J gave up 6 bases, with 8 bases separating them. CDR1 and CDR2 from the germline V gene are SGHRS and YFSETQ. The table came from immunoSEQ multiplex PCR; TCRdb's copy has only in-frame clones and leaves some out. The data show some 210,000 clones, with around 90% seen just once and over 0.75% held by the top ten. This sample was included in a study of blood T cell repertoires in COVID-19. This TCR was sampled from a man between 60 and 75 years old with COVID-19, enrolled during active disease. The rearrangement joins TRBV5-1 to TRBJ1-6, with D unclear. Sample: peripheral blood. The CDR3: CASSPEGNSPLHF. The CDR3 DNA is TGCGCCAGCAGCCCCGAGGGTAATTCACCCCTCCACTTT. The full variable domain, rest sourced from reference TRBV5-1 and TRBJ1-6, is KAGVTQTPRYLIKTRGQQVTLSCSPISGHRSVSWYQQTPGQGLQFLFEYFSETQRNKGNFPGRFSGRQFSNSRSEMNVSTLELGDSALYLCASSPEGNSPLHFGNGTRLTVT.